This record looks at one TCR beta chain sequence and its context. Germline V lookup: CDR1 MNHEY, CDR2 SVGEGT. V was shortened by 6 bases and J by 8 bases, with 16 bases between the two germline ends. This CDR3 comprises 13 residues. Libraries were prepared by immunoSEQ multiplex PCR; TCRdb keeps only in-frame clonotypes and omits some of them. The sample contains tens of thousands of clones, roughly 90% of which appear only once. The data stem from a study of blood T cell repertoires in COVID-19. Study-level background: Sites in the United States, Italy and Spain provided acute and convalescent COVID-19 samples.

The origin of this receptor is a woman aged 80 or over with active COVID-19. Material for sequencing was peripheral blood. The rearrangement uses TRBV6-2 or TRBV6-3 and TRBJ1-2; D unresolved. In DNA form, the CDR3 reads TGTGCCAGCAGCCACCCCCCCCACGGGGGCTACACCTTC. It specifies CASSHPPHGGYTF.